This T cell receptor (beta chain) derives from a study of PD-1 blockade in classical Hodgkin lymphoma. General observations from the study: Relapsed/refractory patients reportedly had the lowest baseline TCR diversity, below newly diagnosed patients, who were below healthy donors. Only CD4+ TCR diversity, not CD8+, had risen significantly by C4D1.

Germline V gives CDR1 SEHNR, CDR2 FQNEAQ (reference sequence). CDR3 length: 14 residues. V lost 6 bases, J lost 6 bases, and 8 bases stayed unmatched. Some clones are missing from TCRdb's copy, which holds only in-frame ones; the method was immunoSEQ multiplex PCR. The sample consists of around 23,000 clones, 84% of them appearing once. Every patient experienced relapse after autologous stem cell transplantation, and brentuximab vedotin exposure varied. Using magnetic negative selection, the CD4+ T cells were separated out of thawed PBMCs. By sample share, this clone is medium-sized. Its target is not known.

The source of this sequence is a human donor with classical Hodgkin lymphoma. This sequence joins TRBV7-9 and TRBJ1-2; TRBD1 matches 9 bases. This material consisted of CD4+ T cells from blood, taken at baseline. The CDR3 reads CASSLLGQGDGYTF. Here the CDR3 DNA reads TGTGCCAGCAGTCTTCTGGGACAGGGCGATGGCTACACCTTC. Full variable domain (outside the CDR3, taken from reference TRBV7-9 and TRBJ1-2): DTGVSQNPRHKITKRGQNVTFRCDPISEHNRLYWYRQTLGQGPEFLTYFQNEAQLEKSRLLSDRFSAERPKGSFSTLEIQRTEQGDSAMYLCASSLLGQGDGYTFGSGTRLTVV.